One and the same sample provided the 20 T cell receptor beta chains below, sequenced in a study of T cell responses to AZD1222 COVID-19 vaccine. Only in-frame clones appear in the TCRdb table, and some are missing; sequencing was by immunoSEQ multiplex PCR. The sample has 97,000 or so clones; roughly 80% are singletons. The sequenced sample was peripheral blood, obtained on day 0 of AZD1222 vaccination. These receptors were collected from an adult in good health.

J is TRBJ1-2 and V is TRBV27; 7 bases fit TRBD1. In germline, CDR1 is MNHEY, CDR2 SMNVEV (reference sequence). J gave up 6 bases and V 5 bases, and 6 bases lay outside the gene matches. This CDR3 has 13 amino acids. The CDR3 sequence: CASSTNRGDGYTF. CDR3 in DNA: TGTGCCAGCAGTACAAACAGGGGTGATGGCTACACCTTC.

The chain is built from TRBV28 and TRBJ1-4; no firm D call. This CDR3 has 15 amino acids. Germline lookup yields CDR1 MDHEN and CDR2 SYDVKM. The V gene lost 6 bases and the J gene lost 0 bases, with 11 bases spanning the gap. The chain's CDR3 is CASRKDGATNEKLFF. The CDR3 bases are TGTGCCAGCAGGAAGGACGGTGCAACTAATGAAAAACTGTTTTTT. Together with reference TRBV28 and TRBJ1-4, the CDR3 gives the full variable domain: DVKVTQSSRYLVKRTGEKVFLECVQDMDHENMFWYRQDPGLGLRLIYFSYDVKMKEKGDIPEGYSVSREKKERFSLILESASTNQTSMYLCASRKDGATNEKLFFGSGTQLSVL.

V and J are TRBV7-8 and TRBJ1-1; possible D gene TRBD1, 5 bases. Germline V gene sequence: CDR1 SGHVS, CDR2 FQNEAQ. V was clipped by 2 bases and J by 7 bases, with 11 bases between them. This CDR3 has 13 residues. CDR3 bases: TGTGCCAGCAGCTTACAGGGCTGGGGTGAAGCTTTCTTT. Protein: CASSLQGWGEAFF.

The CDR3, as DNA: TGTGCCAGCAGCGCGACAGTGGAGAGCACCGGGGAGCTGTTTTTT. It codes for CASSATVESTGELFF. The chain combines TRBV6-5 with TRBJ2-2, with D maybe TRBD1 (5 bases). CDR3 length: 15 residues. Germline V gene data show CDR1 as MNHEY and CDR2 as SVGAGI. The germline V and J ends were trimmed by 6 bases and 4 bases, with 15 bases remaining between them.

V is TRBV5-8 and J is TRBJ2-5; 12 bases are a match to TRBD2. The CDR3 covers 16 residues. Germline values: CDR1 SGHTS, CDR2 YDEGEE. The J segment lost 5 bases and the V segment lost 4 bases, leaving 9 bases of the junction unmatched. The CDR3 is CASSPGTGLAGETQYF. The CDR3 bases are TGTGCCAGCAGCCCAGGAACGGGACTAGCGGGCGAGACCCAGTACTTC.

This rearrangement joins TRBV6-4 to TRBJ1-2, with D hard to call. The germline gives CDR1 MRHNA, CDR2 SNTAGT. The V end lost 0 bases, the J end lost 2 bases, and 13 bases lay between the germline ends. This CDR3 spans 16 amino acids. The DNA of the CDR3 is TGTGCCAGCAGTGACTCGATGACCCTCAGGAACTATGGCTACACCTTC. Translation: CASSDSMTLRNYGYTF.

V gene TRBV28 combines with J gene TRBJ1-5, with a possible D match to TRBD1 (6 bases). V dropped 4 bases and J dropped 0 bases, with 10 bases sitting between them. Per germline, CDR1 MDHEN and CDR2 SYDVKM. The CDR3 runs to 15 residues. The CDR3 loop reads CASSYGGGSNQPQHF. The CDR3 nucleotides read TGTGCCAGCAGTTACGGAGGGGGTAGCAATCAGCCCCAGCATTTT.

This clone was picked up one time. V is TRBV2 and J is TRBJ1-2, with D possibly TRBD1 on 5 matching bases. Germline lookup yields CDR1 SNHLY and CDR2 FYNNEI. CDR3 size: 11 residues. The ends were cut back, 6 bases at V and 8 bases at J, with 10 bases in the middle. The CDR3 loop reads CASSGGVGYTF. In DNA, the CDR3 is TGTGCCAGCAGCGGGGGTGTGGGCTACACCTTC.

This clone was observed once. The chain employs TRBV5-4 and TRBJ2-7; 10 nucleotides agree with TRBD2. CDR3 length: 14 amino acids. Germline-derived CDR1 and CDR2 are SGHNT and YYREEE (reference sequence). V shed 4 bases and J 6 bases; nucleotides not matched to a gene: 7. The CDR3 sequence is CASSRAGGPFEQYF. The CDR3 nucleotides read TGTGCCAGCAGCCGAGCGGGAGGGCCCTTCGAGCAGTACTTC.

This clone was observed a single time. V and J are TRBV9 and TRBJ2-3; TRBD2 aligns across 13 bases. The ends lost 0 bases at V and 5 bases at J; junction bases unmatched: 3. Germline loops: CDR1 SGDLS, CDR2 YYNGEE. The CDR3 is made up of 16 amino acids. CDR3 in DNA: TGTGCCAGCAGCGTAGGGGGGACTAGCGGGGAAGATACGCAGTATTTT. It codes for CASSVGGTSGEDTQYF.

The V and J genes are TRBV27 and TRBJ1-3; the D is unclear. V was pared by 3 bases and J by 7 bases, with 19 bases between. The length of the CDR3 is 16 residues. Germline loops: CDR1 MNHEY, CDR2 SMNVEV (reference sequence). This CDR3 is CASSFGLSSLWNTIYF. The DNA for the CDR3 is TGTGCCAGCAGTTTTGGGTTATCCTCTCTTTGGAACACCATATATTTT.

V and J are TRBV3-1 (or the pseudogene TRBV3-2) and TRBJ1-2; D gene uncertain. The CDR3 totals 13 residues. In germline, CDR1 is LGHDT, CDR2 YNNKEL (reference sequence). Trimming took 2 bases from V and 5 from J, leaving 9 bases between them. The CDR3 DNA is TGTGCCAGCAGCCAACGTAAAAGTTATGGCTACACCTTC. It yields the protein CASSQRKSYGYTF.

The chain uses TRBV9 and TRBJ1-2; D may be TRBD1 (5 bases). The CDR3 length is 13 residues. Germline values: CDR1 SGDLS, CDR2 YYNGEE. Trimming cost V 4 bases and J 8 bases, with 15 bases left between them. The CDR3 sequence is CASSLNQGNGYTF. CDR3 nucleotides: TGTGCCAGCAGCCTAAACCAGGGAAACGGCTACACCTTC.

This clone was seen more than once but under ten times. The J gene is TRBJ1-1, the V gene TRBV15; D gene unclear. The germline V gene has CDR1 LNHNV and CDR2 YYDKDF (reference sequence). The V end was cut by 3 bases, the J end by 1 base, with 12 bases between. The CDR3 extends over 15 amino acids. The CDR3 nucleotides are TGTGCCACCAGCAGGGACCCCTCCCCGAACACTGAAGCTTTCTTT. It encodes CATSRDPSPNTEAFF. Filled out from reference TRBV15 and TRBJ1-1, the complete variable domain reads DAMVIQNPRYQVTQFGKPVTLSCSQTLNHNVMYWYQQKSSQAPKLLFHYYDKDFNNEADTPDNFQSRRPNTSFCFLDIRSPGLGDTAMYLCATSRDPSPNTEAFFGQGTRLTVV.

The rearrangement uses TRBV6-5 and TRBJ2-7; D call uncertain. Germline V gene sequence: CDR1 MNHEY, CDR2 SVGAGI. With 7 bases removed from V and 5 bases from J, the gap between germline ends came to 9 bases. There are 11 residues in the CDR3. This chain's CDR3 is CASTQLNEQYF. The CDR3 DNA follows: TGTGCCAGCACCCAACTGAACGAGCAGTACTTC.

The rearrangement links TRBV4-1 to TRBJ1-1; D ambiguous. Germline V gene lookup returns CDR1 MGHRA and CDR2 YSYEKL. The germline V and J ends were trimmed by 0 bases and 4 bases, with 9 bases remaining between them. There are 14 residues in the CDR3. CDR3 nucleotide sequence: TGCGCCAGCAGCCAAGATGGTAAGGGCACTGAAGCTTTCTTT. This gives the protein CASSQDGKGTEAFF.

The chain uses TRBV4-3 and TRBJ1-1; 7 nucleotides match TRBD1. Germline CDR1 and CDR2: LGHNA and YSLEER. The CDR3 totals 15 residues. V gave up 1 base and J gave up 5 bases; unmatched junction bases: 7. CDR3 coding DNA: TGCGCCAGCAGCCAAGGGCCCGACAGGGAGACTGAAGCTTTCTTT. Residues: CASSQGPDRETEAFF.

V is TRBV6-5 and J is TRBJ2-1, with 8 nucleotides matching TRBD2. CDR3 length: 14 amino acids. The germline V gene encodes CDR1 MNHEY and CDR2 SVGAGI. V lost 6 bases and J lost 0; bases outside the gene matches: 1. CDR3 in amino acids: CASRGTSSYNEQFF. The CDR3 coding sequence is TGTGCCAGCAGGGGGACTAGCTCCTACAATGAGCAGTTCTTC.

V and J are TRBV7-2 and TRBJ1-2; D ambiguous. Trimming took off 1 base at V and 4 bases at J, with 13 bases between the two ends. CDR1 SGHTA and CDR2 FQGNSA come from the germline V gene. CDR3 size: 15 residues. As DNA, the CDR3 is TGTGCCAGCAGCTTAGAGGGATTGCAAGGCTATGGCTACACCTTC. This encodes CASSLEGLQGYGYTF.

This chain joins TRBV5-1 and TRBJ1-3; 8 bases agree with TRBD1. Germline V gives CDR1 SGHRS, CDR2 YFSETQ. This CDR3 contains 17 residues. Trimming at V came to 2 bases and at J to 3 bases, leaving 10 bases not matched to a gene. The CDR3 loop reads CASSFSGGDSLGNTIYF. As DNA, the CDR3 is TGCGCCAGCAGCTTTTCAGGGGGCGACTCCCTTGGAAACACCATATATTTT.